These 25 T cell receptor beta chains were all obtained from the same sample, sequenced in a study of T cells after yellow fever vaccination. TCRdb re-called the 5' RACE reads with MiXCR, one entry per CDR3 protein. The data hold about 240,000 distinct CDR3 sequences, with about 7% observed a single time. Here the sequenced sample was CD4+ T cells sorted from PBMCs, taken 15 days after the yellow fever booster vaccination. The receptors stem from a man aged 30-40 years who received the YFV17D yellow fever vaccine.

Many counts were recorded for this clonotype. V usage is TRBV12-3 or TRBV12-4 and J usage is TRBJ2-5; the D gene is possibly TRBD2 (6 bases). V lost 2 bases and J lost 5, with 12 bases in between. This CDR3 spans 14 amino acids. CDR3 sequence reads: CASSLNGGTETQYF. Written as DNA, the CDR3 is TGTGCCAGCAGTTTAAACGGAGGGACGGAGACCCAGTACTTC.

The table lists this clonotype with many counts. The chain has TRBV20-1 and TRBJ2-7; a weak D match, TRBD2 (6 bases). Trimming stripped 1 base from V and 3 bases from J, with 7 bases between. The CDR3 contains 12 residues. Looked up from germline, CDR1 is DFQATT and CDR2 is SNEGSKA (reference sequence). The CDR3 DNA reads TGCAGTGCTAGAGCTAGCGTCTACGAGCAGTACTTC. It is translated as CSARASVYEQYF.

The V call is TRBV29-1, the J call TRBJ1-5, with a possible D match to TRBD1 (5 bases). The V gene's germline CDR1 is SQVTM and CDR2 ANQGSEA. V shed 5 bases and J shed 5 bases, with 16 bases lying between them. This CDR3 has 14 residues. The CDR3 protein is CSVSWGRGDQPQHF. The CDR3 coding sequence is TGCAGCGTTTCCTGGGGACGGGGGGATCAGCCCCAGCATTTT.

The chain carries TRBV7-9 and TRBJ2-7; D not certain. Trimming stripped 5 bases from V and 6 bases from J, with 23 bases between. The germline V gene has CDR1 SEHNR and CDR2 FQNEAQ (reference sequence). The length of the CDR3 is 16 residues. CDR3: CASSLSLGPSNSEQYF. CDR3 nucleotide sequence: TGTGCCAGCAGCCTCAGCTTGGGCCCCTCCAACTCCGAGCAGTACTTC.

The rearrangement links TRBV29-1 to TRBJ2-2, with TRBD2 matching over 7 bases. The CDR3 covers 13 residues. Germline V gives CDR1 SQVTM, CDR2 ANQGSEA. With V trimmed by 4 bases and J by 4 bases, 3 bases remained unmatched. The CDR3 region has the DNA TGCAGCGTTGGGGACTATCCCACCGGGGAGCTGTTTTTT. Amino acids: CSVGDYPTGELFF.

This clonotype was counted a few times. This chain joins TRBV12-3 or TRBV12-4 and TRBJ2-3; D is undetermined. V shed 5 bases and J shed 0 bases, with 15 bases lying between them. This CDR3 is 16 amino acids long. The CDR3, as DNA: TGTGCCAGCAGTACTTCCGACACTGCCAGCACAGATACGCAGTATTTT. This codes for CASSTSDTASTDTQYF.

V is TRBV9 and J is TRBJ2-2; TRBD2 matches at 8 bases. This CDR3 contains 16 residues. From germline, CDR1 is SGDLS and CDR2 YYNGEE. V was pared by 0 bases and J by 6 bases, with 7 bases of the junction left unmatched. The CDR3 region has the DNA TGTGCCAGCAGCGTAGGGGGACTAGTATTCGCCGGGGAGCTGTTTTTT. Protein sequence: CASSVGGLVFAGELFF.

This clonotype was seen only a few times. The rearrangement uses TRBV20-1 and TRBJ2-5; 8 positions agree with TRBD2. V lost 4 bases to trimming and J lost 4 bases; unmatched junction nucleotides: 8. The CDR3 covers 14 residues. CDR1 and CDR2 (germline): DFQATT, SNEGSKA (reference sequence). The CDR3 reads CSAILAGPGETQYF. The CDR3 DNA is TGCAGTGCTATCCTAGCGGGCCCAGGAGAGACCCAGTACTTC.

This clonotype was recorded many times. The chain links TRBV5-1 to TRBJ2-7; D is perhaps TRBD1 or TRBD2 (5 bases each). Germline values: CDR1 SGHRS, CDR2 YFSETQ. CDR3 size: 15 residues. Trimming removed 4 bases at V and 3 bases at J, with 17 bases between. CDR3 bases: TGCGCCAGCAGCCTGGGACCTGGGACGATCTACGAGCAGTACTTC. Amino acid sequence: CASSLGPGTIYEQYF.

The CDR3 nucleotides are TGTGCCAGCAGCGCGGGGATCAACACCGGGGAGCTGTTTTTT. Amino acids: CASSAGINTGELFF. The rearrangement joins TRBV7-2 to TRBJ2-2; maybe TRBD2 (6 bases). V lost 5 bases, J lost 2 bases, and 9 bases lay in between. Germline V gene data show CDR1 as SGHTA and CDR2 as FQGNSA. There are 14 residues in the CDR3. Variable domain in full (rest from reference TRBV7-2 and TRBJ2-2): GAGVSQSPSNKVTEKGKDVELRCDPISGHTALYWYRQSLGQGLEFLIYFQGNSAPDKSGLPSDRFSAERTGGSVSTLTIQRTQQEDSAVYLCASSAGINTGELFFGEGSRLTVL.

This clonotype was found many times. This sequence joins TRBV6-1 and TRBJ2-1, with 8 bases that match TRBD2. The junction had 12 bases not matched to a gene; V was cut back by 10 bases and J by 4 bases. This CDR3 comprises 15 residues. The germline CDR1 and CDR2 sequences are MNHNS and SASEGT. DNA for the CDR3: TGTGCCACTCCTCCCTCTAGCGGGCCTTACAATGAGCAGTTCTTC. Translation: CATPPSSGPYNEQFF.

The V call is TRBV11-2, the J call TRBJ2-7; D remains unclear. CDR3 length: 13 residues. Germline V CDR1 and CDR2: SGHAT, FQNNGV. Trimming pared 1 base from V and 2 bases from J, leaving 6 bases between. The CDR3: CASSLANAYEQYF. The CDR3 DNA follows: TGTGCCAGCAGCTTAGCAAACGCCTACGAGCAGTACTTC.

This clonotype was picked up many times. This chain uses TRBV4-2 with TRBJ2-5; TRBD1 matches at 7 bases. The CDR3 length is 14 residues. Per the germline V gene, CDR1 is LGHNA and CDR2 is YNFKEQ. The V segment lost 2 bases and the J segment 3 bases; nucleotides outside the gene matches: 3. The CDR3 is CASSQSGQEETQYF. The DNA of the CDR3 is TGTGCCAGCAGCCAAAGTGGACAGGAAGAGACCCAGTACTTC.

This clonotype was seen at least ten times. The chain links TRBV7-9 to TRBJ2-1; maybe TRBD2 (5 bases). The germline V and J ends were trimmed by 5 bases and 4 bases, with 9 bases remaining between them. This CDR3 has 13 amino acids. The germline V gene encodes CDR1 SEHNR and CDR2 FQNEAQ (reference sequence). CDR3: CASSAGSYNEQFF. CDR3 coding DNA: TGTGCCAGCAGCGCTGGGAGTTACAATGAGCAGTTCTTC.

This chain uses TRBV4-1 with TRBJ2-1, with TRBD2 matching over 7 bases. Germline CDR1 and CDR2: MGHRA and YSYEKL. The CDR3 loop spans 16 amino acids. Germline trimming cut 0 bases from V and 2 bases from J; bases unmatched to any gene: 4. CDR3 DNA: TGCGCCAGCAGCCAAGACGGCGGGGGTCCCTACAATGAGCAGTTCTTC. Its protein is CASSQDGGGPYNEQFF.

This clonotype was found many times. The rearrangement uses TRBV10-3 and TRBJ1-5; 8 bases match TRBD1. CDR3 length: 15 residues. CDR1 is ENHRY, CDR2 SYGVKD, per germline. The V gene end was trimmed by 3 bases and the J gene end by 3 bases; junction bases not matched to a gene: 4. CDR3 nucleotides: TGTGCCATCAGTGACGGGACAGGCATCAATCAGCCCCAGCATTTT. The encoded protein is CAISDGTGINQPQHF.

This clonotype was recorded many times. The V and J genes are TRBV4-3 and TRBJ2-2; 9 nucleotides agree with TRBD2. Trimming took 2 bases from V and 7 from J; bases not matched to a gene: 5. This CDR3 is built from 15 residues. The germline V gene encodes CDR1 LGHNA and CDR2 YSLEER. CDR3 loop: CASSQRSSGVGELFF. In DNA form, the CDR3 reads TGCGCCAGCAGCCAACGGTCTAGCGGGGTCGGGGAGCTGTTTTTT.

The table lists this clonotype with many counts. This chain links TRBV7-2 with TRBJ2-3; tentative D call: TRBD2 (6 bases). The V end was cut by 10 bases, the J end by 0 bases, with 17 bases between. Germline V lookup: CDR1 SGHTA, CDR2 FQGNSA. CDR3 length: 15 amino acids. The CDR3 protein is CANMLAGFSTDTQYF. DNA for the CDR3: TGTGCCAATATGCTGGCGGGATTTAGCACAGATACGCAGTATTTT. The full variable domain, with the rest looked up from reference TRBV7-2 and TRBJ2-3, is GAGVSQSPSNKVTEKGKDVELRCDPISGHTALYWYRQSLGQGLEFLIYFQGNSAPDKSGLPSDRFSAERTGGSVSTLTIQRTQQEDSAVYLCANMLAGFSTDTQYFGPGTRLTVL.

This rearrangement joins TRBV7-2 to TRBJ2-2, with 7 bases aligning to TRBD2. Germline values: CDR1 SGHTA, CDR2 FQGNSA. The CDR3 covers 15 residues. Trimming took 6 bases from V and 4 from J; bases not matched to a gene: 8. The CDR3 DNA reads as TGTGCCAGCAGACGCGGGGGTTCCGGCACCGGGGAGCTGTTTTTT. Its translation: CASRRGGSGTGELFF.

The rearrangement joins TRBV15 to TRBJ2-5; D is unclear. The CDR3 runs 14 residues. CDR1 is LNHNV and CDR2 is YYDKDF in the germline V gene (reference sequence). The V end lost 5 bases, the J end lost 1 base, and 11 bases lay between the germline ends. Here the CDR3 DNA reads TGTGCCACCAGCGGGAAGGAGTTCCAAGAGACCCAGTACTTC. This codes for CATSGKEFQETQYF. Drawing the rest from reference TRBV15 and TRBJ2-5, the complete variable domain is DAMVIQNPRYQVTQFGKPVTLSCSQTLNHNVMYWYQQKSSQAPKLLFHYYDKDFNNEADTPDNFQSRRPNTSFCFLDIRSPGLGDTAMYLCATSGKEFQETQYFGPGTRLLVL.

The table lists this clonotype with a few counts. The rearrangement uses TRBV10-1 and TRBJ2-2, with unresolved D. Germline-derived CDR1 and CDR2 are WNHNN and SYGVQD (reference sequence). Between the trimmed V and J ends, which lost 5 bases and 1 base, there was a span of 8 bases. This CDR3 is built from 14 residues. CDR3 nucleotide sequence: TGCGCCAGCAGTACACAGAGGAACACCGGGGAGCTGTTTTTT. This translates into CASSTQRNTGELFF.

This clonotype was counted only a few times. The V call is TRBV7-9, the J call TRBJ2-7; 9 bases are a match to TRBD1. With 6 bases clipped from V and 4 bases from J, the junction kept 13 bases outside the gene matches. This CDR3 region has 16 residues. CDR1 and CDR2 from the germline V gene are SEHNR and FQNEAQ (reference sequence). CDR3 in amino acids: CASSPLPGTGPYEQYF. The CDR3 coding sequence is TGTGCCAGCAGTCCCCTACCCGGGACAGGGCCGTACGAGCAGTACTTC.

This clonotype appeared many times. This chain links TRBV10-3 with TRBJ2-7; 7 bases agree with TRBD1. Trimming at V came to 4 bases and at J to 2 bases, leaving 2 bases not matched to a gene. Germline V gene data show CDR1 as ENHRY and CDR2 as SYGVKD. CDR3 length equals 13 residues. CDR3 DNA: TGTGCCATCAGTGTAGGGACAGCCTACGAGCAGTACTTC. It translates to CAISVGTAYEQYF.

This clonotype was observed at least ten times. The rearrangement joins TRBV12-3 or TRBV12-4 to TRBJ2-5; TRBD2 matches at 9 bases. V lost 6 bases to trimming and J lost 5 bases; unmatched junction nucleotides: 7. The CDR3 consists of 14 residues. CDR3 in DNA: TGTGCCAGCAGCTTTAGCGGGAGAGGGGAGACCCAGTACTTC. This gives the protein CASSFSGRGETQYF.

There are a few counts of this clonotype. The genes are TRBV7-2 and TRBJ2-5; 9 bases map to TRBD2. The CDR3 contains 15 residues. Unmatched junction bases numbered 2, after V lost 2 bases and J lost 1 base. Germline lookup yields CDR1 SGHTA and CDR2 FQGNSA. The CDR3 nucleotides read TGTGCCAGCAGCTTAATAGCGGGAGTCCAAGAGACCCAGTACTTC. It specifies CASSLIAGVQETQYF.